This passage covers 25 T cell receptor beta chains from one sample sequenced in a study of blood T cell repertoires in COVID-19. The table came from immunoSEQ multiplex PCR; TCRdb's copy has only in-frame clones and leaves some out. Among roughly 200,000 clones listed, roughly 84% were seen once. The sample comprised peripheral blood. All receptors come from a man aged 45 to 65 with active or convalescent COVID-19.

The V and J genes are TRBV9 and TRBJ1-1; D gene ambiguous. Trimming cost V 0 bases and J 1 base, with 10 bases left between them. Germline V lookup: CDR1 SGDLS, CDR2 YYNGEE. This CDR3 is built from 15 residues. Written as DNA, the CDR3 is TGTGCCAGCAGCGTAGGGACTTTAGGGAACACTGAAGCTTTCTTT. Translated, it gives CASSVGTLGNTEAFF. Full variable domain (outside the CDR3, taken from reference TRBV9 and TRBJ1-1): DSGVTQTPKHLITATGQRVTLRCSPRSGDLSVYWYQQSLDQGLQFLIQYYNGEERAKGNILERFSAQQFPDLHSELNLSSLELGDSALYFCASSVGTLGNTEAFFGQGTRLTVV.

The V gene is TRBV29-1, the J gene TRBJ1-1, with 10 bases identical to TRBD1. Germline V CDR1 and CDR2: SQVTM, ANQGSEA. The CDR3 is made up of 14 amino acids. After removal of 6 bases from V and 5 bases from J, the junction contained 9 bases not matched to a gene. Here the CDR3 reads CSVNRDRGPTEAFF. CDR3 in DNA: TGCAGCGTGAACCGGGACAGGGGTCCGACTGAAGCTTTCTTT.

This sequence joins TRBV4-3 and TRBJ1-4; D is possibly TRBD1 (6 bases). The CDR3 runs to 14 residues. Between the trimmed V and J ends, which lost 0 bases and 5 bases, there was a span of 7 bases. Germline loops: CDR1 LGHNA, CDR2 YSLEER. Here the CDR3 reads CASSQDRGNEKLFF. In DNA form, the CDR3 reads TGCGCCAGCAGCCAAGACAGGGGCAATGAAAAACTGTTTTTT.

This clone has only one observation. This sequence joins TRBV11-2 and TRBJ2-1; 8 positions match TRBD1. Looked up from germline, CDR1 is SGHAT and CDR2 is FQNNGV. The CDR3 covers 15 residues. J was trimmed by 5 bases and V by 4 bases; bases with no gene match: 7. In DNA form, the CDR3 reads TGTGCCAGCAGCTCGCAGGGGGCTGTAGACAATGAGCAGTTCTTC. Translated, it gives CASSSQGAVDNEQFF. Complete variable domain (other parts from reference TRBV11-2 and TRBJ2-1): EAGVAQSPRYKIIEKRQSVAFWCNPISGHATLYWYQQILGQGPKLLIQFQNNGVVDDSQLPKDRFSAERLKGVDSTLKIQPAKLEDSAVYLCASSSQGAVDNEQFFGPGTRLTVL.

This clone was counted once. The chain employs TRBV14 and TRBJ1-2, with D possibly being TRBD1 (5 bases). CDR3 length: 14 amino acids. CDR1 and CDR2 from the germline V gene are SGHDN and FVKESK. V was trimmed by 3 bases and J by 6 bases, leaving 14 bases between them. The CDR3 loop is CASSHSLGGNGYTF. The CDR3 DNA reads TGTGCCAGCAGCCACTCGCTGGGGGGGAATGGCTACACCTTC. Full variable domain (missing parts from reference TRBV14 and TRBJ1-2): EAGVTQFPSHSVIEKGQTVTLRCDPISGHDNLYWYRRVMGKEIKFLLHFVKESKQDESGMPNNRFLAERTGGTYSTLKVQPAELEDSGVYFCASSHSLGGNGYTFGSGTRLTVV.

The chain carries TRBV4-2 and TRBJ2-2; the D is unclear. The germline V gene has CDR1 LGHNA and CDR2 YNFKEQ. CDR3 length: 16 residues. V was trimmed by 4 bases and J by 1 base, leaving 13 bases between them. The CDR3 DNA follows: TGTGCCAGCAGCCCCCTTGGAGCGAAGAACACCGGGGAGCTGTTTTTT. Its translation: CASSPLGAKNTGELFF.

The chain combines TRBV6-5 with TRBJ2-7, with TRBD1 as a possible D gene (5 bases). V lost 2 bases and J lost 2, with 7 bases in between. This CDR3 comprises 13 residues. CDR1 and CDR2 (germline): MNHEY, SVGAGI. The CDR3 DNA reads TGTGCCAGCAGTTACGGGGCCCCCTACGAGCAGTACTTC. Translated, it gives CASSYGAPYEQYF.

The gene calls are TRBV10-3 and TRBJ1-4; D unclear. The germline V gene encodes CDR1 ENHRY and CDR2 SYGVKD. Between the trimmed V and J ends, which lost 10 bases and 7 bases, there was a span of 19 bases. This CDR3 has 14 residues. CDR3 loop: CATASVGEGEKLFF. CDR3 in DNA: TGTGCCACCGCATCGGTTGGGGAGGGTGAAAAACTGTTTTTT.

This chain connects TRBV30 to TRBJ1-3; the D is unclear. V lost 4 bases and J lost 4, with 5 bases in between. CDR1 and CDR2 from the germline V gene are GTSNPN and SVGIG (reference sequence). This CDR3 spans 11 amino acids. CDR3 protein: CAWTQGNTIYF. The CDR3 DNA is TGTGCCTGGACCCAAGGAAACACCATATATTTT.

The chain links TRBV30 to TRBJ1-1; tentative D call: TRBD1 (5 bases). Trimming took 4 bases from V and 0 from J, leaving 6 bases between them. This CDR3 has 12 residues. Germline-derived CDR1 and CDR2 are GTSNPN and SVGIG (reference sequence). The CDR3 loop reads CAWNRMNTEAFF. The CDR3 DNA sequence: TGTGCCTGGAACAGGATGAACACTGAAGCTTTCTTT.

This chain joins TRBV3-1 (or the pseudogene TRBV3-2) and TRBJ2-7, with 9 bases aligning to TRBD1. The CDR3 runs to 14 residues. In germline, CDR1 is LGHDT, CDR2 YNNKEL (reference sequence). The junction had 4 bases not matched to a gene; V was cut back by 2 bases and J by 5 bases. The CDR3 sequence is CASSQSDRGDEQYF. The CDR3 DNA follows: TGTGCCAGCAGCCAATCGGACAGGGGAGACGAGCAGTACTTC.

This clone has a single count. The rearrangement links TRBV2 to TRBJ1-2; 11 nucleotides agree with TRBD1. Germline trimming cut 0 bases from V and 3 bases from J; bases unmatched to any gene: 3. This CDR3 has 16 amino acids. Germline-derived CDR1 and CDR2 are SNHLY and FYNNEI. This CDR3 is CASSEAGGQGDYGYTF. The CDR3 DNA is TGTGCCAGCAGTGAAGCGGGGGGACAGGGGGACTATGGCTACACCTTC.

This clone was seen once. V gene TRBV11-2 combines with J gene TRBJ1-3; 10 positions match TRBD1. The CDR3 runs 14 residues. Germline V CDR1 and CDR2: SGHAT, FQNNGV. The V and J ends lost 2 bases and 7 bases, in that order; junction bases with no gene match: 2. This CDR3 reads CASSLKTGGNTIYF. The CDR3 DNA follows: TGTGCCAGCAGCTTAAAGACAGGGGGCAACACCATATATTTT. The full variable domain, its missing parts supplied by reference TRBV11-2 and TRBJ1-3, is EAGVAQSPRYKIIEKRQSVAFWCNPISGHATLYWYQQILGQGPKLLIQFQNNGVVDDSQLPKDRFSAERLKGVDSTLKIQPAKLEDSAVYLCASSLKTGGNTIYFGEGSWLTVV.

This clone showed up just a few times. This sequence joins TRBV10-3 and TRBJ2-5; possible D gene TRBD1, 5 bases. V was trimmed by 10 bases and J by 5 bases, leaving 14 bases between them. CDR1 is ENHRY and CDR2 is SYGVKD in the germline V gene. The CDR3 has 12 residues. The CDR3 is CATTGIGETQYF. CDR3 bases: TGTGCCACCACAGGTATTGGGGAGACCCAGTACTTC.

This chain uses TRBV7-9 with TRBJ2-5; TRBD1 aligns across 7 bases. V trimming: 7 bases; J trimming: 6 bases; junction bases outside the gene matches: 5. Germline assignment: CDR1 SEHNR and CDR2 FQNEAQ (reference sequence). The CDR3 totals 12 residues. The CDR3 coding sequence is TGTGCCAGCACCGGACAGGCGAAGACCCAGTACTTC. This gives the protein CASTGQAKTQYF.

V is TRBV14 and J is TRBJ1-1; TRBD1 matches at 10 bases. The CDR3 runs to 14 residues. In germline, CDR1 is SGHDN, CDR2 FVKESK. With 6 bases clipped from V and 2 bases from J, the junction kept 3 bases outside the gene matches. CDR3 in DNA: TGTGCCAGCAGGACGACAGGGGGCAACACTGAAGCTTTCTTT. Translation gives CASRTTGGNTEAFF.

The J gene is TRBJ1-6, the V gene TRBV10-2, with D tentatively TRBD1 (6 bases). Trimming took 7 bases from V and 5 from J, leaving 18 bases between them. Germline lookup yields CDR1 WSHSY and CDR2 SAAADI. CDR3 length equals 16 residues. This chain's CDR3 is CASTPLGASDNSPLHF. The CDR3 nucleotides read TGCGCCAGCACCCCCCTGGGGGCATCGGATAATTCACCCCTCCACTTT.

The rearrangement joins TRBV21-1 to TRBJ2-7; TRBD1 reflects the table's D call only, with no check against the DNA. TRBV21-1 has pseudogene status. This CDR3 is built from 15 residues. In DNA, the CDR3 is TGTGCCAGCAGCTTCAAGTGGACAGCCTTCGGCGAGCAGTACTTC. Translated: CASSFKWTAFGEQYF.

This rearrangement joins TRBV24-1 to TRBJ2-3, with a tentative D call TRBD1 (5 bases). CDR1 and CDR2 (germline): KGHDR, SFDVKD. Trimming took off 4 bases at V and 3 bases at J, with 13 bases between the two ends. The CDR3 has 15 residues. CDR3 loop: CATSDPGQGTDTQYF. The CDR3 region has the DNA TGTGCCACCAGTGACCCCGGACAAGGGACAGATACGCAGTATTTT.

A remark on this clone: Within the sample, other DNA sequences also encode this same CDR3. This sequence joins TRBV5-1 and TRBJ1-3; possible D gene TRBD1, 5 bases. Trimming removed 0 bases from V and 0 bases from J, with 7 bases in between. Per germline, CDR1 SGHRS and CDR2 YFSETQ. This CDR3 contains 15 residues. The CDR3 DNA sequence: TGCGCCAGCAGCTTGGACGGACACTCTGGAAACACCATATATTTT. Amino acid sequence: CASSLDGHSGNTIYF.

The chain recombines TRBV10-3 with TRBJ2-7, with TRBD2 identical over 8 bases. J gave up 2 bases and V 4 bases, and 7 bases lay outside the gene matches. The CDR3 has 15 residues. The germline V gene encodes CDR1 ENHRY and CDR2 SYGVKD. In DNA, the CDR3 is TGTGCCATCAGTGCGGCGGGGGGCTCCCCCTACGAGCAGTACTTC. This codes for CAISAAGGSPYEQYF.

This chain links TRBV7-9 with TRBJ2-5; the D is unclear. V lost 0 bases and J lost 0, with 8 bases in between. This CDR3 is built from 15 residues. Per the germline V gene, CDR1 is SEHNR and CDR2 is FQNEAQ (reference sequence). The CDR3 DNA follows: TGTGCCAGCAGCTTAGCGACCGGGTACCAAGAGACCCAGTACTTC. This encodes CASSLATGYQETQYF.

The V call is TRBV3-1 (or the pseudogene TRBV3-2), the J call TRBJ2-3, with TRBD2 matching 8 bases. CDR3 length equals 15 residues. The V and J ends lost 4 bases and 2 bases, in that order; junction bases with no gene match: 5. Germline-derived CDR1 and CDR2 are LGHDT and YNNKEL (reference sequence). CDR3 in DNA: TGTGCCAGCAGCCCCAGCGGGGGAACCACAGATACGCAGTATTTT. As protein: CASSPSGGTTDTQYF.

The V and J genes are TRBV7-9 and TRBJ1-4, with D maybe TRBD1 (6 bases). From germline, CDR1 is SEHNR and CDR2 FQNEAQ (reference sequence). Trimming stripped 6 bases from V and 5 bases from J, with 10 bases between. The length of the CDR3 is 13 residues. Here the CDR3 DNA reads TGTGCCAGCAGTCAAGACAGGAATGAAAAACTGTTTTTT. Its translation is CASSQDRNEKLFF.

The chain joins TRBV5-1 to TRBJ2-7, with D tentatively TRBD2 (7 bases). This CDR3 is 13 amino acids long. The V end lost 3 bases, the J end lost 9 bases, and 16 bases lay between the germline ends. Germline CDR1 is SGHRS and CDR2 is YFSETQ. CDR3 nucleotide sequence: TGCGCCAGCAGCTCCGGAGGGGGGGTTGGGCAGTACTTC. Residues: CASSSGGGVGQYF.